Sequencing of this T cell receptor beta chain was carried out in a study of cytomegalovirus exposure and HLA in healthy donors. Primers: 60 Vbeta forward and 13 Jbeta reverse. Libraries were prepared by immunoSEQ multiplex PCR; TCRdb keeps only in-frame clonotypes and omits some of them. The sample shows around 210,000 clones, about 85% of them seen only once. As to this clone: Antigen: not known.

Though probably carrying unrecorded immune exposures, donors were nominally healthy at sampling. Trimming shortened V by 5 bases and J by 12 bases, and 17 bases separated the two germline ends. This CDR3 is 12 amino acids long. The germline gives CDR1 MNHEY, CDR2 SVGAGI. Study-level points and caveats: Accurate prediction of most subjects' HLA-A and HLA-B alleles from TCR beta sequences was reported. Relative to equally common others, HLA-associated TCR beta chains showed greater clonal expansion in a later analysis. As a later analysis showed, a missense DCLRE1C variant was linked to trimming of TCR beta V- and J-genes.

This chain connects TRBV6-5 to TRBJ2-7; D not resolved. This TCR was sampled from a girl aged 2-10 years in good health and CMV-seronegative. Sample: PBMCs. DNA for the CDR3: TGTGCCAGCAGTGAAGCAACAGATCTGGCGTACTTC. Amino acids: CASSEATDLAYF.